This paragraph reports one TCR beta chain. Its antigen remains undetermined. Per-base qualities were not stored, and no clone one base away is much larger. From a lookup of the germline V gene, CDR1 and CDR2 are MDHEN and SYDVKM. V sheds 3 bases and J sheds 5 bases, leaving 19 bases between their ends. The CDR3, cysteine through phenylalanine, is 16 amino acids long. The CDR3 DNA has 48 bases and is translated from base 1. Sequencing relied on an Illumina HiSeq 2500. TCR beta libraries were prepared by quantitative 5'-RACE with molecular barcodes. On the study's bioinformatics: A new computational method, built on a probabilistic model of VDJ rearrangement, was used to identify disease-linked TCR variants. Starting from the raw public reads, TCRdb applied fastp trimming at Q25, assembled clones with MiXCR and retained in-frame beta chains. Every CDR3 protein is listed once, alongside the most common genes and DNA of its rows. V and J calls and clone size were set by TCRdb, not the authors. The sample yields roughly 130,000 distinct CDR3 sequences; approximately 8.4% were counted once. The ten most abundant clones make up about 7.3% of the sample.

This sample was taken from a study of CD8 T cells in ankylosing spondylitis (dated by TCRdb to about 2017). Regarding the research as a whole: The study profiled T cell receptor beta repertoires in healthy donors and ankylosing spondylitis patients to find disease-linked TCR variants. The full study cohort comprised some 27 ankylosing spondylitis patients and 85 to 120 healthy donors. Peripheral blood was sampled, and synovial fluid was additionally collected from ankylosing spondylitis patients.

On the study overall, not on this receptor specifically: A TCR beta motif made up of fewer than 10 highly homologous amino acid variants appeared to be characteristic of blood from ankylosing spondylitis patients. Significant enrichment of the disease-linked clones was reported in matched synovial fluid samples from ankylosing spondylitis patients. The disease-linked clones had a CD8+ phenotype and were found at relatively low frequencies in peripheral blood. Some motif variants had previously been reported in the synovial fluid and blood of reactive arthritis patients, which suggests shared mechanisms of disease initiation.

Synovial fluid samples were matched to blood samples from the same ankylosing spondylitis patients. The sequence links TRBV28 to TRBJ2-5, and possibly TRBD1, on 5 matching bases. The sequencing sample was made of synovial fluid, either unsorted or a sorted T cell fraction (not recorded which). This clonotype was sampled from a male donor with ankylosing spondylitis. The CDR3 sequence is CASSFPLKGIEETQYF. The DNA sequence follows: TGTGCCAGCAGTTTTCCCCTTAAGGGGATCGAGGAGACCCAGTACTTC.